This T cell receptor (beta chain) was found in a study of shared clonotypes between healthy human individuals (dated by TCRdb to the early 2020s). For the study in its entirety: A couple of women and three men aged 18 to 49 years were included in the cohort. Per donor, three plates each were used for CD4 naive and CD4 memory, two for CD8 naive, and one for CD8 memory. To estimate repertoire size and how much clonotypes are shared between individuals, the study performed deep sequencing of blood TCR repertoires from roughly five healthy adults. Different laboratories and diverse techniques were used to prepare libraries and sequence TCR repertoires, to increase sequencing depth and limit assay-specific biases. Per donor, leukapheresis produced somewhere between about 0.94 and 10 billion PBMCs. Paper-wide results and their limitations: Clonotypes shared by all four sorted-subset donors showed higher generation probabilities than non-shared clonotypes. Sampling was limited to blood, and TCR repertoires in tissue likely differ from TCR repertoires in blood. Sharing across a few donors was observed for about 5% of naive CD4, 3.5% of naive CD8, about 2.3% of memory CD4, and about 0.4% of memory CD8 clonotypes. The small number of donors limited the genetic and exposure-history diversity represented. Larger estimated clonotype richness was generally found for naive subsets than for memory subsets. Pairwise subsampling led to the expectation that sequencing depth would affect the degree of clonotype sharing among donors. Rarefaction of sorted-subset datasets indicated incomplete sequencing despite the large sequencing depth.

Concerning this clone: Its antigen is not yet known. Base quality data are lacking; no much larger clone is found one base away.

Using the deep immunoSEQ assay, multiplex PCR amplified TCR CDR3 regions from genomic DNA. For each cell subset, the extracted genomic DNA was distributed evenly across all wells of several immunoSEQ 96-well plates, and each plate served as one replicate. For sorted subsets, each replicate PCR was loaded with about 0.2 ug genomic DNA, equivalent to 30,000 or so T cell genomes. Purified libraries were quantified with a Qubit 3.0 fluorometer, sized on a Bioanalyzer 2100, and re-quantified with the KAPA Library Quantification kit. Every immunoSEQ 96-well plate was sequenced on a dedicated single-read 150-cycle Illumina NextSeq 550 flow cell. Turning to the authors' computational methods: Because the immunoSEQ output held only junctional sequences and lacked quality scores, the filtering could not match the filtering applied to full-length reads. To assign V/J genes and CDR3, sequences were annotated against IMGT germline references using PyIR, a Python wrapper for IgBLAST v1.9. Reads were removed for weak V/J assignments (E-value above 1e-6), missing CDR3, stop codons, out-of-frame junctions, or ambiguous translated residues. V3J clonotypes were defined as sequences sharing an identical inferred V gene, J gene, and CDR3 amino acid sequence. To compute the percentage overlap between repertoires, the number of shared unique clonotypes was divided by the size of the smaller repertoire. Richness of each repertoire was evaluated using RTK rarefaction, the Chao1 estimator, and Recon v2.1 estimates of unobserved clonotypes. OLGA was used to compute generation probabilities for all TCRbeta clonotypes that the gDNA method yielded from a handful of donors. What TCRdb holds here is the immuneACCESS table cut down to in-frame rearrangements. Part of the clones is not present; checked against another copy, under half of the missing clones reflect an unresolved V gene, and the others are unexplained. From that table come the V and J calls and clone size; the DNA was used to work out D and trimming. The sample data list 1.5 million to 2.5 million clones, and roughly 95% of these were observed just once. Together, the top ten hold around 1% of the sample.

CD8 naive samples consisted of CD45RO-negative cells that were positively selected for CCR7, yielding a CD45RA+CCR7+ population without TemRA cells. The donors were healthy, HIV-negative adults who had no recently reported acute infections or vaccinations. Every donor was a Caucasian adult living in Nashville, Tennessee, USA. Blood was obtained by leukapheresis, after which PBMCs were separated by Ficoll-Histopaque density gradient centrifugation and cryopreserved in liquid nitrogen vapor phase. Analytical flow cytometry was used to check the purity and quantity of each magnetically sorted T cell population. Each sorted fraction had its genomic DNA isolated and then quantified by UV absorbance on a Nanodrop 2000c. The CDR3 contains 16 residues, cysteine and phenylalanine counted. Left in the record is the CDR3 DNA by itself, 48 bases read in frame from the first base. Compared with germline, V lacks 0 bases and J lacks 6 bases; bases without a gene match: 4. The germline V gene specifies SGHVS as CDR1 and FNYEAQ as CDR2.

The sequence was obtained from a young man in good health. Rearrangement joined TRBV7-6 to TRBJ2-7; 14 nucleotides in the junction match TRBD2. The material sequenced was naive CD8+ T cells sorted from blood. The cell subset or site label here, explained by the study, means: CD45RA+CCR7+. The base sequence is TGTGCCAGCAGCTTAGCGGGGACTAGCGGGAGTAGCGAGCAGTACTTC. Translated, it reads CASSLAGTSGSSEQYF. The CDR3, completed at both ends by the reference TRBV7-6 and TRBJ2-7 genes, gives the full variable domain GAGVSQSPRYKVTKRGQDVALRCDPISGHVSLYWYRQALGQGPEFLTYFNYEAQQDKSGLPNDRFSAERPEGSISTLTIQRTEQRDSAMYRCASSLAGTSGSSEQYFGPGTRLTVT.